The 30 T cell receptor beta chains given below trace back to one sample, sequenced in a study of OX40 agonist ivuxolimab in advanced cancers. Measured with immunoSEQ multiplex PCR; TCRdb has only the in-frame clones, and not every one. The table includes over 70,000 clones, nearly 90% detected once. The sample in question was CD4+ or CD8+ T cells sorted from blood, obtained in a trial of the OX40 agonist ivuxolimab. These receptors all come from an adult with an advanced solid tumor such as melanoma, head and neck, liver or kidney cancer.

The J gene is TRBJ2-5, the V gene TRBV4-3; tentative D call: TRBD1 (7 bases). Trimming shortened V by 1 base and J by 1 base, and 10 bases separated the two germline ends. The CDR3 sequence is 15 residues long. Germline CDR1 LGHNA, CDR2 YSLEER. The CDR3 coding sequence is TGCGCCAGCAGCCAAGGCGGGACAGCCCAAGAGACCCAGTACTTC. This translates into CASSQGGTAQETQYF.

The chain joins TRBV7-9 to TRBJ2-2, with no clear D. CDR3 length equals 16 residues. From germline, CDR1 is SEHNR and CDR2 FQNEAQ (reference sequence). V was trimmed by 5 bases and J by 4 bases, leaving 17 bases between them. DNA of the CDR3: TGTGCCAGCAGCGTAGAGAGGATCCCGACCACCGGGGAGCTGTTTTTT. Its translation: CASSVERIPTTGELFF.

V gene TRBV7-2 combines with J gene TRBJ2-5; 12 bases fit TRBD2. CDR3 length equals 18 residues. Germline assignment: CDR1 SGHTA and CDR2 FQGNSA. Unmatched junction bases numbered 10, after V lost 3 bases and J lost 2 bases. The CDR3 sequence: CASSFQTLLAGGQETQYF. The CDR3, as DNA: TGTGCCAGCAGCTTTCAGACCCTACTAGCGGGGGGACAAGAGACCCAGTACTTC.

This chain's CDR3 is CASTQDRADYGYTF. The CDR3 coding sequence is TGTGCCAGCACCCAGGACAGGGCCGACTATGGCTACACCTTC. The chain combines TRBV2 with TRBJ1-2, with 8 nucleotides matching TRBD1. The length of the CDR3 is 14 residues. Germline V gives CDR1 SNHLY, CDR2 FYNNEI. The J segment lost 3 bases and the V segment lost 7 bases, leaving 7 bases of the junction unmatched.

The rearrangement joins TRBV4-3 to TRBJ2-3; 13 positions match TRBD2. This CDR3 contains 16 residues. The J segment lost 2 bases and the V segment lost 4 bases, leaving 3 bases of the junction unmatched. CDR1 and CDR2 (germline): LGHNA, YSLEER. This CDR3 reads CASSRGTSGATDTQYF. The CDR3 nucleotides are TGCGCCAGCAGCCGCGGGACTAGCGGGGCCACAGATACGCAGTATTTT.

The CDR3 coding sequence is TGTGCCATCAACCAAGGACTAGCGGGAGGTGTCGAGGAGCAGTACTTC. This sequence encodes CAINQGLAGGVEEQYF. The chain carries TRBV10-3 and TRBJ2-7; 14 bases are a match to TRBD2. The CDR3 contains 16 residues. The V gene's germline CDR1 is ENHRY and CDR2 SYGVKD. The V and J ends lost 7 bases and 7 bases, in that order; junction bases with no gene match: 12.

V gene TRBV5-1 combines with J gene TRBJ2-3, with 9 bases fitting TRBD2. Germline CDR1 reads SGHRS; CDR2 reads YFSETQ. This CDR3 has 15 residues. V shed 4 bases and J 4 bases; nucleotides not matched to a gene: 7. DNA for the CDR3: TGCGCCAGCAGCCTCGGGACTAGCATCCCAGATACGCAGTATTTT. This translates into CASSLGTSIPDTQYF.

This clone was seen a single time. This rearrangement joins TRBV6-5 to TRBJ1-3, with no clear D. The ends were cut back, 0 bases at V and 1 base at J, with 4 bases in the middle. The germline gives CDR1 MNHEY, CDR2 SVGAGI. The CDR3 has 14 residues. The CDR3 nucleotides are TGTGCCAGCAGTTACTCGAATTCTGGAAACACCATATATTTT. It encodes CASSYSNSGNTIYF.

The table lists this clone with a count of one. This chain uses TRBV18 with TRBJ2-5; 7 bases are a match to TRBD2. CDR1 and CDR2 (germline): KGHSH, LQKENI. V shed 0 bases, J shed 7 bases, and the junction held 11 bases outside the gene matches. The CDR3 covers 16 residues. The CDR3 here is CASSPPGLAVSRTQYF. The CDR3 DNA follows: TGTGCCAGCTCACCACCGGGGCTAGCGGTTAGTCGGACCCAGTACTTC. Complete variable domain (other parts from reference TRBV18 and TRBJ2-5): NAGVMQNPRHLVRRRGQEARLRCSPMKGHSHVYWYRQLPEEGLKFMVYLQKENIIDESGMPKERFSAEFPKEGPSILRIQQVVRGDSAAYFCASSPPGLAVSRTQYFGPGTRLLVL.

This rearrangement joins TRBV9 to TRBJ2-6; no clear D. Between the trimmed V and J ends, which lost 4 bases and 2 bases, there was a span of 10 bases. Germline CDR1 reads SGDLS; CDR2 reads YYNGEE. This CDR3 has 15 amino acids. CDR3 sequence reads: CASSPTGAGANVLTF. The CDR3 DNA reads as TGTGCCAGCAGCCCGACTGGGGCTGGGGCCAACGTCCTGACTTTC. Full variable domain (rest looked up from reference TRBV9 and TRBJ2-6): DSGVTQTPKHLITATGQRVTLRCSPRSGDLSVYWYQQSLDQGLQFLIQYYNGEERAKGNILERFSAQQFPDLHSELNLSSLELGDSALYFCASSPTGAGANVLTFGAGSRLTVL.

J is TRBJ1-6 and V is TRBV27; possible D gene TRBD1, 5 bases. V shed 5 bases and J shed 3 bases, with 11 bases lying between them. This CDR3 is built from 15 residues. The germline CDR1 and CDR2 sequences are MNHEY and SMNVEV (reference sequence). CDR3 sequence: CASSGRQIYNSPLHF. DNA of the CDR3: TGTGCCAGCAGTGGGAGACAGATCTATAATTCACCCCTCCACTTT.

The V and J genes are TRBV2 and TRBJ1-5; D is perhaps TRBD1 (5 bases). Deletions cut 7 bases from V and 0 bases from J, with 10 bases between. The CDR3 length is 14 residues. The V gene's germline CDR1 is SNHLY and CDR2 FYNNEI. CDR3 coding DNA: TGTGCCAGCAACCGACAGTTTAGCAATCAGCCCCAGCATTTT. The encoded protein is CASNRQFSNQPQHF.

This chain's CDR3 is CASSYILDRDTEAFF. The CDR3 bases are TGTGCCAGCAGTTACATACTGGACAGGGACACTGAAGCTTTCTTT. The V gene is TRBV6-6, the J gene TRBJ1-1; 8 bases are shared with TRBD1. The CDR3 loop spans 15 amino acids. Germline V lookup: CDR1 MNHNY, CDR2 SVGAGI (reference sequence). Unmatched junction bases numbered 5, after V lost 2 bases and J lost 3 bases.

In the case of this clone: A read error may produce the germline difference seen at one junction end. This chain links TRBV9 with TRBJ2-1, with 9 positions matching TRBD2. From germline, CDR1 is SGDLS and CDR2 YYNGEE. The CDR3 is made up of 12 amino acids. The CDR3 sequence: CASSAPSGVKVF. CDR3 nucleotide sequence: TGTGCCAGCAGCGCCCCTAGCGGGGTCAAGGTCTTC.

J is TRBJ2-1 and V is TRBV5-1; 9 bases agree with TRBD1. Germline lookup yields CDR1 SGHRS and CDR2 YFSETQ. Losses at the gene ends were 5 bases for V and 9 bases for J; bases not matched to a gene: 9. CDR3 size: 14 residues. DNA for the CDR3: TGCGCCAGCAGTCGGGACAGGGTGGCGCTTGAGCAGTTCTTC. It encodes CASSRDRVALEQFF.

J is TRBJ2-4 and V is TRBV11-2, with 8 positions matching TRBD1. CDR3 length: 17 residues. With V trimmed by 6 bases and J by 8 bases, 18 bases remained unmatched. The V gene's germline CDR1 is SGHAT and CDR2 FQNNGV. The CDR3 coding sequence is TGTGCCAGCAGTTCCCACCGGGGCCAGGGGGCGGTGGACATTCAGTACTTC. Amino acids: CASSSHRGQGAVDIQYF.

J is TRBJ2-2 and V is TRBV18; 10 positions agree with TRBD2. This CDR3 comprises 17 residues. In germline, CDR1 is KGHSH, CDR2 LQKENI. Trimming at V came to 3 bases and at J to 0 bases, leaving 4 bases not matched to a gene. The CDR3 loop reads CASSPQLAGANTGELFF. The CDR3 DNA sequence: TGTGCCAGCTCACCGCAGCTAGCGGGAGCGAACACCGGGGAGCTGTTTTTT.

The V call is TRBV18, the J call TRBJ1-4, with D hard to call. The CDR3 is 13 amino acids. Germline assignment: CDR1 KGHSH and CDR2 LQKENI. V lost 2 bases and J lost 6, with 7 bases in between. CDR3: CASSPNADEKLFF. CDR3 in DNA: TGTGCCAGCTCACCAAATGCAGATGAAAAACTGTTTTTT.

The chain recombines TRBV19 with TRBJ1-6; tentative D call: TRBD1 (5 bases). Deletions cut 5 bases from V and 0 bases from J, with 11 bases between. CDR1 and CDR2 (germline): LNHDA, SQIVND (reference sequence). The CDR3 consists of 16 residues. CDR3 loop: CASSSRDGSYNSPLHF. The DNA for the CDR3 is TGTGCCAGTAGTTCCCGGGACGGCTCCTATAATTCACCCCTCCACTTT.

V gene TRBV6-5 combines with J gene TRBJ1-2, with D unclear. Looked up from germline, CDR1 is MNHEY and CDR2 is SVGAGI. The length of the CDR3 is 14 residues. The V end was cut by 7 bases, the J end by 5 bases, with 17 bases between. In nucleotides, the CDR3 is TGTGCCAGCACCGGATCCGCTCCCCTTTATGGCTACACCTTC. Protein: CASTGSAPLYGYTF.

The table lists this clone with a count of one. V and J are TRBV5-1 and TRBJ1-3, with TRBD1 matching 11 bases. V shed 0 bases and J 6 bases; nucleotides not matched to a gene: 5. The germline V gene has CDR1 SGHRS and CDR2 YFSETQ. The CDR3 has 16 amino acids. Here the CDR3 DNA reads TGCGCCAGCAGCTTGGCGTTAGGACAGGGGGCAAACACCATATATTTT. Amino acids: CASSLALGQGANTIYF.

This chain connects TRBV6-5 to TRBJ2-5; no reliable D call. Per germline, CDR1 MNHEY and CDR2 SVGAGI. The length of the CDR3 is 14 residues. V lost 4 bases, J lost 2 bases, and 11 bases lay in between. CDR3: CASSSSVIQETQYF. CDR3 nucleotides: TGTGCCAGCAGTTCTAGTGTCATACAAGAGACCCAGTACTTC.

The table lists this clone with many counts. J is TRBJ1-5 and V is TRBV4-1; 8 bases match TRBD1. The CDR3 runs 15 residues. Trimming at V came to 1 base and at J to 6 bases, leaving 5 bases not matched to a gene. Germline CDR1 MGHRA, CDR2 YSYEKL. CDR3 loop: CASSQVQGAGQPQHF. The CDR3 DNA sequence: TGCGCCAGCAGCCAAGTGCAGGGGGCCGGTCAGCCCCAGCATTTT.

The genes are TRBV7-3 and TRBJ2-6; unclear D gene. Germline lookup yields CDR1 SGHTA and CDR2 FQGTGA. This CDR3 has 15 amino acids. The germline V and J ends were trimmed by 5 bases and 1 base, with 9 bases remaining between them. As DNA, the CDR3 is TGTGCCAGCAGCGCGGCTTTTTCTGGGGCCAACGTCCTGACTTTC. Amino acid sequence: CASSAAFSGANVLTF.

The chain uses TRBV7-2 and TRBJ2-5; TRBD2 aligns across 9 bases. Germline V CDR1 and CDR2: SGHTA, FQGNSA. There are 15 residues in the CDR3. V lost 3 bases to trimming and J lost 4 bases; unmatched junction nucleotides: 6. CDR3 bases: TGTGCCAGCAGCTTTCGCGGGGGGGTAGGAGAGACCCAGTACTTC. This sequence encodes CASSFRGGVGETQYF.

This chain uses TRBV9 with TRBJ2-3; tentative D call: TRBD1 (6 bases). Per the germline V gene, CDR1 is SGDLS and CDR2 is YYNGEE. This CDR3 comprises 16 residues. With 3 bases removed from V and 7 bases from J, the gap between germline ends came to 21 bases. In DNA, the CDR3 is TGTGCCAGCAGCGCCCGCCCTCGACAGGTTAGGAATACGCAGTATTTT. This translates into CASSARPRQVRNTQYF.

The gene calls are TRBV28 and TRBJ1-3; no clear D. The V gene lost 4 bases and the J gene lost 8 bases, with 21 bases spanning the gap. The length of the CDR3 is 16 residues. In germline, CDR1 is MDHEN, CDR2 SYDVKM. DNA for the CDR3: TGTGCCAGCAGTTCCCCCGGTATCCAGTTAGGTTACACCATATATTTT. Amino acids: CASSSPGIQLGYTIYF.

The chain is built from TRBV7-3 and TRBJ2-5; D unclear. Matching the DNA end better, TRBJ2-7 makes the J call doubtful. Germline CDR1 and CDR2: SGHTA and FQGTGA. CDR3 length equals 15 residues. The DNA for the CDR3 is TGTGCCAGCAGCCCGCTGGGCGGACGGAATTACGAGCAGTACTTC. As protein: CASSPLGGRNYEQYF.

This clone was counted a single time. J is TRBJ1-3 and V is TRBV5-4; D remains ambiguous. V was clipped by 3 bases and J by 0 bases, with 7 bases between them. This CDR3 comprises 14 residues. CDR1 SGHNT and CDR2 YYREEE come from the germline V gene (reference sequence). The CDR3 loop is CASSSIFSGNTIYF. DNA of the CDR3: TGTGCCAGCAGCTCCATTTTCTCTGGAAACACCATATATTTT. Based on the CDR3 plus reference TRBV5-4 and TRBJ1-3, the full variable domain is ETGVTQSPTHLIKTRGQQVTLRCSSQSGHNTVSWYQQALGQGPQFIFQYYREEENGRGNFPPRFSGLQFPNYSSELNVNALELDDSALYLCASSSIFSGNTIYFGEGSWLTVV.

V usage is TRBV7-8 and J usage is TRBJ2-5; either TRBD1 or TRBD2 may supply D (5 bases each). Trimming removed 1 base at V and 4 bases at J, with 13 bases between. The CDR3 spans 15 residues. Germline loops: CDR1 SGHVS, CDR2 FQNEAQ. The CDR3 here is CASSLGGSGRETQYF. CDR3 in DNA: TGTGCCAGCAGCTTAGGGGGGTCGGGGAGAGAGACCCAGTACTTC.